A single sample is the source of the 19 T cell receptor beta chains below, sequenced in a study of blood T cell repertoires in COVID-19 (dated by TCRdb to about 2020). Libraries were built with the immunoSEQ multiplex PCR assay. As stored in TCRdb, this immuneACCESS dataset retains in-frame rearrangements with V and J assigned. A fraction of the clones does not appear; measured against another copy, unresolved V genes explain less than half of the discrepancy, and the remainder lacks a known reason. Across this sample there are roughly 41,000 clones, with 87% seen only once. Approximately 15% of the sample comes from the top ten. Sample: peripheral blood. The receptors originated from a human donor in a cohort sampled during active COVID-19.

The chain employs TRBV18 and TRBJ1-1, with D unresolved. Trimming pared 3 bases from V and 2 bases from J, leaving 13 bases between. The CDR3 is 15 amino acids. Germline-derived CDR1 and CDR2 are KGHSH and LQKENI. DNA of the CDR3: TGTGCCAGCTCACCCAGGCGGACTACAAACACTGAAGCTTTCTTT. Translating it yields CASSPRRTTNTEAFF.

This clone was found once. The chain links TRBV5-6 to TRBJ1-1; tentatively, D is TRBD1 (6 bases). The germline V gene has CDR1 SGHDT and CDR2 YYEEEE. The CDR3 spans 14 residues. Trimming took off 2 bases at V and 4 bases at J, with 12 bases between the two ends. Written as DNA, the CDR3 is TGTGCCAGCAGCTTCCGGGACAAGGGCACTGAAGCTTTCTTT. It translates to CASSFRDKGTEAFF.

The V and J genes are TRBV7-2 and TRBJ1-5; TRBD1 matches 9 bases. CDR3 length: 15 amino acids. Per germline, CDR1 SGHTA and CDR2 FQGNSA. The V segment lost 5 bases and the J segment 7 bases; nucleotides outside the gene matches: 9. For the CDR3, the DNA is TGTGCCAGCAGCCCGACACAGGGGGCGCAACAGCCCCAGCATTTT. Translation: CASSPTQGAQQPQHF.

The chain combines TRBV2 with TRBJ1-2; maybe TRBD1 (6 bases). CDR3 size: 13 residues. Trimming stripped 6 bases from V and 8 bases from J, with 16 bases between. Germline V CDR1 and CDR2: SNHLY, FYNNEI. CDR3 in DNA: TGTGCCAGCAGGAGCAGGGGCAGTTTAGGCTACACCTTC. Translated, it gives CASRSRGSLGYTF.

The chain links TRBV3-1 (or the pseudogene TRBV3-2) to TRBJ2-1; 13 bases agree with TRBD2. Per germline, CDR1 LGHDT and CDR2 YNNKEL (reference sequence). Germline trimming cut 5 bases from V and 7 bases from J; bases unmatched to any gene: 8. The CDR3 has 16 residues. The CDR3 region has the DNA TGTGCCAGCAGCAATCGGACTAGCGGGAGTGCAAATGAGCAGTTCTTC. It specifies CASSNRTSGSANEQFF.

The CDR3 reads CASSLSGDREQYF. CDR3 DNA sequence: TGTGCCAGCAGCTTATCGGGGGACCGAGAGCAGTACTTC. This rearrangement joins TRBV7-8 to TRBJ2-7, with D perhaps matching TRBD2 (6 bases). The CDR3 is 13 amino acids. Between the trimmed V and J ends, which lost 2 bases and 7 bases, there was a span of 12 bases. Looked up from germline, CDR1 is SGHVS and CDR2 is FQNEAQ. Filled out from reference TRBV7-8 and TRBJ2-7, the complete variable domain reads GAGVSQSPRYKVAKRGQDVALRCDPISGHVSLFWYQQALGQGPEFLTYFQNEAQLDKSGLPSDRFFAERPEGSVSTLKIQRTQQEDSAVYLCASSLSGDREQYFGPGTRLTVT.

This chain connects TRBV9 to TRBJ1-1, with unresolved D. V was clipped by 3 bases and J by 1 base, with 7 bases between them. Germline V gene sequence: CDR1 SGDLS, CDR2 YYNGEE. This CDR3 spans 13 amino acids. The CDR3 sequence is CASSARENTEAFF. The CDR3 DNA follows: TGTGCCAGCAGCGCCCGAGAGAACACTGAAGCTTTCTTT.

The gene calls are TRBV7-9 and TRBJ2-2; 10 bases are a match to TRBD2. The V gene's germline CDR1 is SEHNR and CDR2 FQNEAQ (reference sequence). V shed 5 bases and J 6 bases; nucleotides not matched to a gene: 15. CDR3 length equals 18 residues. DNA for the CDR3: TGTGCCAGCAGCGCCATGGGGCTAGCGGGAGTATACCCCGGGGAGCTGTTTTTT. Protein product: CASSAMGLAGVYPGELFF. Variable domain in full (rest from reference TRBV7-9 and TRBJ2-2): DTGVSQNPRHKITKRGQNVTFRCDPISEHNRLYWYRQTLGQGPEFLTYFQNEAQLEKSRLLSDRFSAERPKGSFSTLEIQRTEQGDSAMYLCASSAMGLAGVYPGELFFGEGSRLTVL.

The chain has TRBV28 and TRBJ2-7; TRBD2 matches at 11 bases. CDR3 length: 15 amino acids. Germline CDR1 is MDHEN and CDR2 is SYDVKM. The V gene end was trimmed by 2 bases and the J gene end by 6 bases; junction bases not matched to a gene: 6. The CDR3 spells CASSLPTSGGAEQYF. The DNA for the CDR3 is TGTGCCAGCAGTTTACCTACTAGCGGGGGTGCCGAGCAGTACTTC.

The chain combines TRBV11-2 with TRBJ2-1, with TRBD2 identical over 8 bases. After removal of 4 bases from V and 2 bases from J, the junction contained 10 bases not matched to a gene. CDR3 length: 17 residues. Per germline, CDR1 SGHAT and CDR2 FQNNGV. CDR3 residues: CASSYSGASGPYNEQFF. In DNA, the CDR3 is TGTGCCAGCAGCTATTCTGGGGCTAGCGGGCCCTACAATGAGCAGTTCTTC.

The rearrangement joins TRBV6-5 to TRBJ1-1; possible D gene TRBD1, 6 bases. V was clipped by 6 bases and J by 3 bases, with 14 bases between them. Germline V gives CDR1 MNHEY, CDR2 SVGAGI. The CDR3 has 14 residues. The CDR3 DNA is TGTGCCAGCAGACAGGGATTGTATCACACTGAAGCTTTCTTT. It translates to CASRQGLYHTEAFF.

This chain uses TRBV10-3 with TRBJ2-1, with a tentative D call TRBD2 (6 bases). V was shortened by 2 bases and J by 15 bases, with 14 bases between the two germline ends. The V gene's germline CDR1 is ENHRY and CDR2 SYGVKD. The CDR3 length is 12 residues. For the CDR3, the DNA is TGTGCCATCAGTGAGGAGCGGGTGGATGTGTTCTTC. Its protein product is CAISEERVDVFF.

This clone was counted once. This chain uses TRBV6-6 with TRBJ1-2, with 7 nucleotides matching TRBD1. The CDR3 has 16 residues. CDR1 MNHNY and CDR2 SVGAGI come from the germline V gene (reference sequence). V lost 0 bases to trimming and J lost 4 bases; unmatched junction nucleotides: 8. For the CDR3, the DNA is TGTGCCAGCAGTTACTCTGGGACAGCAGGGACCTATGGCTACACCTTC. Translating it yields CASSYSGTAGTYGYTF.

V usage is TRBV27 and J usage is TRBJ1-3, with D perhaps matching TRBD1 (6 bases). Germline values: CDR1 MNHEY, CDR2 SMNVEV (reference sequence). V was shortened by 2 bases and J by 0 bases, with 20 bases between the two germline ends. The CDR3 sequence is 19 residues long. CDR3 region: CASSLRGSSTGRSGNTIYF. CDR3 bases: TGTGCCAGCAGTTTAAGGGGGTCATCCACGGGACGCTCTGGAAACACCATATATTTT.

The chain links TRBV5-4 to TRBJ1-3; 8 nucleotides match TRBD1. CDR3 length: 15 amino acids. After removal of 1 base from V and 5 bases from J, the junction contained 5 bases not matched to a gene. From germline, CDR1 is SGHNT and CDR2 YYREEE (reference sequence). CDR3 amino acids: CASSLRQGARNTIYF. The DNA for the CDR3 is TGTGCCAGCAGCTTGCGCCAGGGGGCCCGAAACACCATATATTTT.

This sequence joins TRBV7-9 and TRBJ2-5, with 7 nucleotides matching TRBD2. The germline CDR1 and CDR2 sequences are SEHNR and FQNEAQ (reference sequence). V was pared by 5 bases and J by 5 bases, with 11 bases of the junction left unmatched. This CDR3 has 15 amino acids. The CDR3 coding sequence is TGTGCCAGCAGCCCAGGGACTACCTTTTTGGAGACCCAGTACTTC. Translation gives CASSPGTTFLETQYF.

This clone was picked up a small number of times. The J gene is TRBJ1-5, the V gene TRBV19; D not resolved. Germline V CDR1 and CDR2: LNHDA, SQIVND (reference sequence). Trimming took 3 bases from V and 0 from J, leaving 9 bases between them. The CDR3 consists of 15 residues. The CDR3: CASSIAGYSNQPQHF. CDR3 coding DNA: TGTGCCAGTAGTATTGCGGGGTATAGCAATCAGCCCCAGCATTTT.

The chain combines TRBV29-1 with TRBJ2-5; possible D gene TRBD2, 6 bases. This CDR3 contains 13 residues. Germline-derived CDR1 and CDR2 are SQVTM and ANQGSEA. V gave up 2 bases and J gave up 5 bases, with 12 bases separating them. CDR3 DNA sequence: TGCAGCGTTGAACCAGGAGGGGCCGAGACCCAGTACTTC. Protein product: CSVEPGGAETQYF.

This clone appeared a few times. The chain joins TRBV18 to TRBJ2-2; 14 positions agree with TRBD2. Germline CDR1 KGHSH, CDR2 LQKENI. The V gene end was trimmed by 0 bases and the J gene end by 3 bases; junction bases not matched to a gene: 9. The CDR3 has 20 residues. As DNA, the CDR3 is TGTGCCAGCTCACCACCTTACCCCGGGACTAGCGGGAGCCACACCGGGGAGCTGTTTTTT. It is translated as CASSPPYPGTSGSHTGELFF.